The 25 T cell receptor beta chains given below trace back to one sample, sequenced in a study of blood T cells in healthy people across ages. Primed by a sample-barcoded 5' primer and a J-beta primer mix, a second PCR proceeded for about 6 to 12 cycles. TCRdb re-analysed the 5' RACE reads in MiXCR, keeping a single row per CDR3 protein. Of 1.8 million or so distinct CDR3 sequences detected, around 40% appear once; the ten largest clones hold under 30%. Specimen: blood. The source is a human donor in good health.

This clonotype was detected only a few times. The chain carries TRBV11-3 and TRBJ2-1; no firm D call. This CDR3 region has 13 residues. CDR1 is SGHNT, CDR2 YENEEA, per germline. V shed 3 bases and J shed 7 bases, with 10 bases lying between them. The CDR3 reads CASSFGKSNEQFF. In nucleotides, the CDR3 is TGTGCCAGCAGCTTCGGCAAATCAAATGAGCAGTTCTTC. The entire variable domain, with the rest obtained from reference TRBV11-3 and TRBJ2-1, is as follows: EAGVVQSPRYKIIEKKQPVAFWCNPISGHNTLYWYLQNLGQGPELLIRYENEEAVDDSQLPKDRFSAERLKGVDSTLKIQPAELGDSAVYLCASSFGKSNEQFFGPGTRLTVL.

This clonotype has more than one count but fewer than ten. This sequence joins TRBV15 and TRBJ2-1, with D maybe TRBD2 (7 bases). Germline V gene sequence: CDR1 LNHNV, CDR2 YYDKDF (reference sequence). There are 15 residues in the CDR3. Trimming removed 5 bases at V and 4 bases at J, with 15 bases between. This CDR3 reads CATSSRGGTYNEQFF. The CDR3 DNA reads TGTGCCACCAGCTCGAGGGGGGGGACATACAATGAGCAGTTCTTC.

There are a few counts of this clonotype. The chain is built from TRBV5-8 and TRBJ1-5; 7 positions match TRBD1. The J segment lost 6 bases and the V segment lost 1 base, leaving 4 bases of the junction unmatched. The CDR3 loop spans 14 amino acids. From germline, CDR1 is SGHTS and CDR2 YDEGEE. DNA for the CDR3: TGTGCCAGCAGCTTGATGGCAGGGGGTCAGCCCCAGCATTTT. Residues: CASSLMAGGQPQHF.

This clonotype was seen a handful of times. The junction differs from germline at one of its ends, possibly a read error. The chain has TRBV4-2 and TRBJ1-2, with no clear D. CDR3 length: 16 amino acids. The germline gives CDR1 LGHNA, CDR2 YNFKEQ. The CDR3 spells CASSQGPQQTNCGYTF. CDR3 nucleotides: TGTGCCAGCAGCCAAGGACCACAGCAGACTAACTGTGGCTACACCTTC.

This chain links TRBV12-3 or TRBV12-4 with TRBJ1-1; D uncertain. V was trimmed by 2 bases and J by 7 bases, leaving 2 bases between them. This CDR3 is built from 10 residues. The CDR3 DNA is TGTGCCAGCAGTTTAATTGAAGCTTTCTTT. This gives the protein CASSLIEAFF.

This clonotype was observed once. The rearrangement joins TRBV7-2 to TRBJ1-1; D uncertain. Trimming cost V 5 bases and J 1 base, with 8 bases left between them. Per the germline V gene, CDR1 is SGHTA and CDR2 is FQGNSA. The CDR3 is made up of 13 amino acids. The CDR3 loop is CASSAPANTEAFF. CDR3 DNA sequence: TGTGCCAGCAGCGCCCCAGCGAACACTGAAGCTTTCTTT.

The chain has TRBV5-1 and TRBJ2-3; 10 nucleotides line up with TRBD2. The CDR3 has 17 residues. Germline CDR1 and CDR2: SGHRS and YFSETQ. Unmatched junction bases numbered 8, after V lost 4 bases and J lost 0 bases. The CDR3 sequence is CASSTGLADPSTDTQYF. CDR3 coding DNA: TGCGCCAGCAGCACCGGACTAGCGGACCCTAGCACAGATACGCAGTATTTT.

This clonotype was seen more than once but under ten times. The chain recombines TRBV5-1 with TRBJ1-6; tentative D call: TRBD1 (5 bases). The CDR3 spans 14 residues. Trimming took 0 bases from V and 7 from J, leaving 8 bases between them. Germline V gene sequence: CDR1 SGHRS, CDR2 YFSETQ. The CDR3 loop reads CASSLGPGNSPLHF. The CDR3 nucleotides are TGCGCCAGCAGCTTGGGTCCAGGGAATTCACCCCTCCACTTT.

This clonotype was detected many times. CDR3 bases: TGTGCCAGCAGTTACGGGACGGTGTACGAGCAGTACTTC. Residues: CASSYGTVYEQYF. The V gene is TRBV6-2 or TRBV6-3, the J gene TRBJ2-7; possibly TRBD1 or TRBD2 for D (5 bases each). The V gene lost 2 bases and the J gene lost 4 bases, with 9 bases spanning the gap. Germline CDR1 and CDR2: MNHEY and SVGEGT. The CDR3 runs 13 residues.

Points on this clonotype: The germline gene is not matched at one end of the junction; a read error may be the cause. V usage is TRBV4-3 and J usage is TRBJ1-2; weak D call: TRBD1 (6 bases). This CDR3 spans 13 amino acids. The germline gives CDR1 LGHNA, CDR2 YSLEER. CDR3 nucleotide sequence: TGCGCCGGCAGCCAGGCTGGGGACACTGGCTACACCTTC. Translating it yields CAGSQAGDTGYTF.

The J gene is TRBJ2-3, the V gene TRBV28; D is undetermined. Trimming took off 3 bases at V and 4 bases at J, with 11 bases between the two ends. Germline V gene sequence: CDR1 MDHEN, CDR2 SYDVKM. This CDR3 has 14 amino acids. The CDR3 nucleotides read TGTGCCAGCAGTTTTGGAGTCCAGGCAGATACGCAGTATTTT. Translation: CASSFGVQADTQYF. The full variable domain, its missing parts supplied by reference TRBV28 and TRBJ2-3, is DVKVTQSSRYLVKRTGEKVFLECVQDMDHENMFWYRQDPGLGLRLIYFSYDVKMKEKGDIPEGYSVSREKKERFSLILESASTNQTSMYLCASSFGVQADTQYFGPGTRLTVL.

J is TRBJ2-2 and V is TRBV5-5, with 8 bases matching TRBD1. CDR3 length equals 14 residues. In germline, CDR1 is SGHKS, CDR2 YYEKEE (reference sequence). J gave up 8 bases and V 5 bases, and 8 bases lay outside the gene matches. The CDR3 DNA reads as TGTGCCAGCAGTGGGACAGGAAGAAATGGGGAGCTGTTTTTT. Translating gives CASSGTGRNGELFF.

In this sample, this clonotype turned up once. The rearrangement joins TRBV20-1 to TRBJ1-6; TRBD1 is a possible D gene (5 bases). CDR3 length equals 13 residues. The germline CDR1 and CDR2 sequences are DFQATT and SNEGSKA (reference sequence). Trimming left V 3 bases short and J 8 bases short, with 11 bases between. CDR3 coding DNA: TGCAGTGCTAGGTTGGGGGGGGATTCACCCCTCCACTTT. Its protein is CSARLGGDSPLHF.

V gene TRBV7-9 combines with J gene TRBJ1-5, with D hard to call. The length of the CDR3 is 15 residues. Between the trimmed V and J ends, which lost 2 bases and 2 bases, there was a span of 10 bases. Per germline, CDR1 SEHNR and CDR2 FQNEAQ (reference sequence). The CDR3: CASSLTPNGNQPQHF. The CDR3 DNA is TGTGCCAGCAGCTTAACCCCCAATGGCAATCAGCCCCAGCATTTT. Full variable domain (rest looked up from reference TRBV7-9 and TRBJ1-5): DTGVSQNPRHKITKRGQNVTFRCDPISEHNRLYWYRQTLGQGPEFLTYFQNEAQLEKSRLLSDRFSAERPKGSFSTLEIQRTEQGDSAMYLCASSLTPNGNQPQHFGDGTRLSIL.

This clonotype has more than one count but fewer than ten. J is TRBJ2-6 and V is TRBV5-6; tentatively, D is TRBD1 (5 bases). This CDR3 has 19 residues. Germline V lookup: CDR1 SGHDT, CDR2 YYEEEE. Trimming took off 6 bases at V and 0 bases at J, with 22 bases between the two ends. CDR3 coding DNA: TGTGCCAGCACCTCTTGGGGCACAGAAATATACTCTGGGGCCAACGTCCTGACTTTC. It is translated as CASTSWGTEIYSGANVLTF.

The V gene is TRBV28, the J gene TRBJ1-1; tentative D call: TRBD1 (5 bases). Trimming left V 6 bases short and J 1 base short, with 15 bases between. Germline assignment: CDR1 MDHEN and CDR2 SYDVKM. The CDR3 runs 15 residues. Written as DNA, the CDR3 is TGTGCCAGCAGATCTCCCACAGGTCGGAACACTGAAGCTTTCTTT. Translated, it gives CASRSPTGRNTEAFF.

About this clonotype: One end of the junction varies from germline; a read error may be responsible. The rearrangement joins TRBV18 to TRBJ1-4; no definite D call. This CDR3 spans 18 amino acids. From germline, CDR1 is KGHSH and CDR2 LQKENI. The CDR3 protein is CAGSPMISTVSTNEKLFF. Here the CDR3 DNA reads TGTGCCGGCTCACCAATGATATCTACGGTCTCAACTAATGAAAAACTGTTTTTT.

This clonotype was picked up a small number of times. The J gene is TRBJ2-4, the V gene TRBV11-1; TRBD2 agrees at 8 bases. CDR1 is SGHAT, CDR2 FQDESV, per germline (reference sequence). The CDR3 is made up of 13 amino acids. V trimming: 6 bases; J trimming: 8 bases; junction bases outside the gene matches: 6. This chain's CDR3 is CASRTGGADIQYF. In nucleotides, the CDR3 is TGTGCCAGCAGAACCGGGGGGGCTGACATTCAGTACTTC.

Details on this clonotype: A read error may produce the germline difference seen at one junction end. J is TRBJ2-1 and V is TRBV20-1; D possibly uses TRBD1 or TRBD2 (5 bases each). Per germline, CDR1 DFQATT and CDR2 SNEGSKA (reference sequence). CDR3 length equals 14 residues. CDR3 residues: CSAPGTGYYDEQFF. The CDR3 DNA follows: TGCAGTGCCCCCGGGACGGGTTACTACGATGAGCAGTTCTTC.

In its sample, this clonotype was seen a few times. The CDR3 loop is CASRQGLNQPQHF. Written as DNA, the CDR3 is TGTGCCAGCAGACAGGGACTCAATCAGCCCCAGCATTTT. The J gene is TRBJ1-5, the V gene TRBV2, with a possible D match to TRBD1 (6 bases). The V and J ends lost 6 bases and 3 bases respectively, with 9 bases between them. This CDR3 contains 13 residues. Germline loops: CDR1 SNHLY, CDR2 FYNNEI.

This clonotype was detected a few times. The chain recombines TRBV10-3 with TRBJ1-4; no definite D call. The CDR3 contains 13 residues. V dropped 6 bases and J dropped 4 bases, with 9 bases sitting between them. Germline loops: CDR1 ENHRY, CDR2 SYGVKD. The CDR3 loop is CAIRRANNEKLFF. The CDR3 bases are TGTGCCATCAGACGGGCCAATAATGAAAAACTGTTTTTT.

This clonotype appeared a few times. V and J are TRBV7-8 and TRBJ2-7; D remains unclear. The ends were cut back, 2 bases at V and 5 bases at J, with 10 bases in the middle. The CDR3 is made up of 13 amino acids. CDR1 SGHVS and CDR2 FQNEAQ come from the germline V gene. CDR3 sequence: CASSLMYVDEQYF. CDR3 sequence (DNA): TGTGCCAGCAGCTTAATGTATGTCGACGAGCAGTACTTC. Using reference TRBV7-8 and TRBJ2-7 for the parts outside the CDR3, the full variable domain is GAGVSQSPRYKVAKRGQDVALRCDPISGHVSLFWYQQALGQGPEFLTYFQNEAQLDKSGLPSDRFFAERPEGSVSTLKIQRTQQEDSAVYLCASSLMYVDEQYFGPGTRLTVT.

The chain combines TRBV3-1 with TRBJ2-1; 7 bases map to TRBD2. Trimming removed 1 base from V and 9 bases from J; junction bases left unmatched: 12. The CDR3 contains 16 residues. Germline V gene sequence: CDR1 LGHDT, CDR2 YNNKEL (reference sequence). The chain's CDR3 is CASSQVGEGWNTEQFF. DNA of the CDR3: TGTGCCAGCAGCCAAGTGGGGGAGGGATGGAATACTGAGCAGTTCTTC.

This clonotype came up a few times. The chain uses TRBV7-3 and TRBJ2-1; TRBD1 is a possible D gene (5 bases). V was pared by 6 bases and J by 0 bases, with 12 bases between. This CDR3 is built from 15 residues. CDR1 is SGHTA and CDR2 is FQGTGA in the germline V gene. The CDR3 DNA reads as TGTGCCAGCAGTCAAGGACAACCCTCCTACAATGAGCAGTTCTTC. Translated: CASSQGQPSYNEQFF.

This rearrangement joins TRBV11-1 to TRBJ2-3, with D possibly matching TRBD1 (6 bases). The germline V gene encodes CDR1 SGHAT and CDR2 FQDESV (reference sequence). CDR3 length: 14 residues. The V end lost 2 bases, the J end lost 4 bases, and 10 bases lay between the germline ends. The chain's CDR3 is CASSLFAGADTQYF. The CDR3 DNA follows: TGTGCCAGCAGCTTATTCGCAGGGGCAGATACGCAGTATTTT.